This paragraph reports one T cell receptor beta chain. Since a much larger clone is just one base distant, this may be a read error. TCRdb called the 5' RACE reads again in MiXCR, with one record for every CDR3 protein. Here the sample spans 200,000 to 250,000 distinct CDR3 sequences, 8% to 11% being singletons. These data belong to a study of identical twins. The CDR3 is 14 residues long. Between the trimmed V and J ends, which lost 1 base and 2 bases, there was a span of 8 bases. Germline loops: CDR1 MNHEY, CDR2 SVGAGI. The rearrangement links TRBV6-5 to TRBJ1-1; no definite D call. Sequencing input: memory T cells sorted from blood. This sequence originates from a man aged 50 or older in good health. The CDR3 is CASSYLGPNTEAFF. The DNA for the CDR3 is TGTGCCAGCAGTTACTTAGGCCCAAACACTGAAGCTTTCTTT.